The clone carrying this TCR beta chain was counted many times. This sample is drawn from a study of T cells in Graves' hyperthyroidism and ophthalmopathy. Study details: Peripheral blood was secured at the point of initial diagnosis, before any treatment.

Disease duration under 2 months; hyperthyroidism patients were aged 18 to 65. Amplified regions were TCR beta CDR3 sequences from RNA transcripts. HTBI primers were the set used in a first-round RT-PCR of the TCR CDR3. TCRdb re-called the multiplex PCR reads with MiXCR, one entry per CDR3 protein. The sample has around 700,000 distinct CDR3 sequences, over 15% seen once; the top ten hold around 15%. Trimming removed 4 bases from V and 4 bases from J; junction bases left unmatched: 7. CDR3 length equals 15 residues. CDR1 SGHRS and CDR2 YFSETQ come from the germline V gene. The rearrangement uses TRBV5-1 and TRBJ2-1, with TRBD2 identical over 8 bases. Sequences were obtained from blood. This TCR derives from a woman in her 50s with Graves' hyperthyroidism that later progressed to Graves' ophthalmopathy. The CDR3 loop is CASSPERGPYNEQFF. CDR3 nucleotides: TGCGCCAGCAGCCCGGAGCGGGGGCCGTACAATGAGCAGTTCTTC.